What follows describes a single T cell receptor (beta chain). It has no known antigen specificity. Per-base quality was not reported, and no clone a single base away is much larger than it. This specimen comes from a study of blood T cell repertoires in COVID-19 (dated by TCRdb to about 2020). Turning to the overall study: Collaborator samples came from the United States, Italy and Spain and covered acute and convalescent phases of COVID-19. The prospective study material was composed of cDNA or gDNA derived from T cells, B-cell-depleted T cells, or PBMCs. Deeply sampled blood TCRbeta repertoires from subjects exposed to, actively infected with, or recovered from COVID-19 were included in the dataset. The repertoires were made available in a free public database intended to serve as a resource for research on the immune response to SARS-CoV-2. Samples came from the ongoing ImmuneRACE study (first 160 participants) plus 1,254 subjects from 6 global collaborators. The sample metadata nearly always contained a de-identified subject ID, COVID-19 status, age in years and sex. Where HLA class I and class II types were available, the types were taken from metadata supplied by the sample provider, not from assay-based typing. The paper as a whole reports these results and caveats: Clinical and demographic metadata were provided uncurated, with the amount varying by source and participant.

TCRbeta CDR3 regions were amplified from genomic DNA using the immunoSEQ Assay, a bias-controlled multiplex PCR. The authors processed their data as follows. The number of nucleated cells in each sample was estimated from the amplification of reference gene primers within the assay. To quantify the absolute abundance of each unique TCRbeta CDR3 rearrangement, sequence reads were collapsed and filtered. For each sample, productive Simpson clonality was calculated as the square root of Simpson's diversity index across productive rearrangements. As stored in TCRdb, this immuneACCESS dataset retains in-frame rearrangements with V and J assigned. A fraction of the clones does not appear; measured against another copy, unresolved V genes explain less than half of the discrepancy, and the remainder lacks a known reason. That table furnishes V, J and clone size, whereas the DNA furnished D and trimming. This sample has about 230,000 clones in its table, and approximately 84% of those were observed once. About 4.5% of the sample is in the top ten clones.

Whole blood was collected in K2EDTA tubes by collaborating institutions according to the institutions' own protocols. For TCRbeta analysis, collaborator samples were shipped as frozen whole blood, as isolated PBMCs, or as DNA extracted from either sample type. The CDR3 covers 16 residues, taking in both the cysteine and the phenylalanine. The only DNA kept is the CDR3, 48 bases in frame from the first base. Trimming costs V 0 bases and J 6 bases, and their ends lie 15 bases apart. The CDR1 and CDR2 encoded by the germline V gene are MNHEY and SVGAGI. The chain was built from TRBV6-5 and TRBJ2-1; matching of 5 bases hints at TRBD2 as the D gene. This clonotype was sampled from a man between 45 and 60 years old with active or convalescent COVID-19. Sequenced sample: peripheral blood. CDR3 region: CASSYSTGSPGNEQFF. The sequenced DNA is TGTGCCAGCAGTTACTCTACGGGGTCCCCCGGCAATGAGCAGTTCTTC.